These 27 T cell receptor beta chains came from one sample sequenced in a study of T cell responses to AZD1222 COVID-19 vaccine. Profiled with immunoSEQ multiplex PCR; TCRdb holds only in-frame clones, not every one. The repertoire holds about 46,000 clones, with roughly 89% as singletons. The sample in question was peripheral blood, obtained 28 days after the second AZD1222 dose. These TCRs come from an adult who received the AZD1222 COVID-19 vaccine.

The chain is built from TRBV6-1 and TRBJ2-2, with 8 bases lining up with TRBD2. Germline assignment: CDR1 MNHNS and CDR2 SASEGT. The CDR3 is 13 residues long. Germline trimming cut 8 bases from V and 4 bases from J; bases unmatched to any gene: 3. The CDR3 sequence is CASASGGTGELFF. The CDR3 DNA reads TGTGCCAGCGCCAGCGGGGGCACCGGGGAGCTGTTTTTT.

The gene calls are TRBV5-6 and TRBJ2-1; perhaps TRBD1 as D (6 bases). The germline gives CDR1 SGHDT, CDR2 YYEEEE. This CDR3 has 17 amino acids. Trimming cost V 0 bases and J 8 bases, with 21 bases left between them. Here the CDR3 reads CASSLALGTYPSHEQFF. The CDR3, as DNA: TGTGCCAGCAGCTTGGCCCTCGGGACATACCCTTCGCATGAGCAGTTCTTC.

V and J are TRBV4-3 and TRBJ2-2, with TRBD1 as a possible D gene (5 bases). V was shortened by 4 bases and J by 5 bases, with 26 bases between the two germline ends. The V gene's germline CDR1 is LGHNA and CDR2 YSLEER. The CDR3 is 19 amino acids. The DNA for the CDR3 is TGCGCCAGCAGCCCAATCATTCGGCCAGGGTATGAGGAGACCGGGGAGCTGTTTTTT. Amino acid sequence: CASSPIIRPGYEETGELFF.

The rearrangement joins TRBV24-1 to TRBJ2-1; D uncertain. Trimming cost V 4 bases and J 4 bases, with 10 bases left between them. Germline-derived CDR1 and CDR2 are KGHDR and SFDVKD. This CDR3 comprises 14 residues. In DNA form, the CDR3 reads TGTGCCACCAGTGAGTCGGATCTTTACAATGAGCAGTTCTTC. It codes for CATSESDLYNEQFF.

This clone was picked up one time. The J gene is TRBJ2-7, the V gene TRBV10-2; TRBD2 is a possible D gene (7 bases). The CDR3 runs 14 residues. Per the germline V gene, CDR1 is WSHSY and CDR2 is SAAADI. The ends were cut back, 3 bases at V and 2 bases at J, with 11 bases in the middle. The DNA of the CDR3 is TGCGCCAGCAGTGAACAGGGAGGGGCCTACGAGCAGTACTTC. Amino acids: CASSEQGGAYEQYF.

The V and J genes are TRBV5-8 and TRBJ2-3; maybe TRBD1 (5 bases). Germline CDR1 SGHTS, CDR2 YDEGEE. The CDR3 has 11 residues. Trimming pared 4 bases from V and 8 bases from J, leaving 8 bases between. CDR3 in amino acids: CASSPRVTQYF. The CDR3 bases are TGTGCCAGCAGCCCCAGGGTTACGCAGTATTTT.

This clone has just one count. The chain has TRBV12-3 or TRBV12-4 and TRBJ1-2, with D unresolved. The CDR3 totals 11 residues. V was pared by 4 bases and J by 3 bases, with 3 bases between. This CDR3 reads CASSSYYGYTF. The CDR3 coding sequence is TGTGCCAGCAGTTCCTACTATGGCTACACCTTC.

The V call is TRBV2, the J call TRBJ1-5; TRBD1 is a possible D gene (6 bases). Germline CDR1 SNHLY, CDR2 FYNNEI. Between the trimmed V and J ends, which lost 6 bases and 2 bases, there was a span of 14 bases. CDR3 length: 15 residues. The CDR3 nucleotides are TGTGCCAGCAGGAGACAGGTTGGTGGCAATCAGCCCCAGCATTTT. This codes for CASRRQVGGNQPQHF.

The V and J genes are TRBV7-8 and TRBJ2-7; 8 bases map to TRBD2. Unmatched junction bases numbered 11, after V lost 4 bases and J lost 3 bases. The CDR3 loop spans 16 amino acids. The germline V gene has CDR1 SGHVS and CDR2 FQNEAQ. The chain's CDR3 is CASSYRRSGTSYEQYF. The CDR3 nucleotides are TGTGCCAGCAGCTACCGACGTAGCGGGACAAGCTACGAGCAGTACTTC.

The genes are TRBV9 and TRBJ2-5; D gene uncertain. The CDR3 has 16 residues. Germline lookup yields CDR1 SGDLS and CDR2 YYNGEE. V lost 0 bases and J 0 bases, leaving 12 bases between the germline ends. This chain's CDR3 is CASSVGSIQYQETQYF. In DNA, the CDR3 is TGTGCCAGCAGCGTAGGCAGCATCCAATACCAAGAGACCCAGTACTTC.

V and J are TRBV2 and TRBJ1-5; 7 nucleotides agree with TRBD1. J lost 7 bases, V lost 7 bases, and 7 bases had no gene match. Germline V gene sequence: CDR1 SNHLY, CDR2 FYNNEI. This CDR3 has 13 residues. The CDR3 DNA reads TGTGCCAGCATCAGGGGGATTGGGCAGCCCCAGCATTTT. It encodes CASIRGIGQPQHF.

This clone showed up just once. The rearrangement links TRBV6-5 to TRBJ1-1; 7 bases map to TRBD1. After removal of 6 bases from V and 9 bases from J, the junction contained 10 bases not matched to a gene. Germline V CDR1 and CDR2: MNHEY, SVGAGI. This CDR3 has 13 amino acids. The CDR3 spells CASRTGDILKAFF. The CDR3 DNA reads as TGTGCCAGCAGAACAGGGGACATACTGAAAGCTTTCTTT.

The gene calls are TRBV6-5 and TRBJ2-3, with 11 bases aligning to TRBD2. Germline V lookup: CDR1 MNHEY, CDR2 SVGAGI. The CDR3 covers 15 residues. V shed 2 bases, J shed 3 bases, and the junction held 1 base outside the gene matches. The CDR3 reads CASSYGLAGTDTQYF. CDR3 in DNA: TGTGCCAGCAGTTACGGACTAGCGGGTACAGATACGCAGTATTTT.

V is TRBV3-1 (or the pseudogene TRBV3-2) and J is TRBJ2-1, with 11 bases identical to TRBD2. The CDR3 has 15 amino acids. J lost 8 bases, V lost 1 base, and 4 bases had no gene match. Germline CDR1 and CDR2: LGHDT and YNNKEL (reference sequence). CDR3: CASSQALAGVYEQFF. In DNA form, the CDR3 reads TGTGCCAGCAGCCAAGCACTAGCGGGAGTATATGAGCAGTTCTTC.

This clone has only one observation. The CDR3 loop reads CASSLGGGPLLQPQHF. The CDR3 DNA reads as TGTGCCAGCAGCTTAGGAGGGGGGCCGCTCCTTCAGCCCCAGCATTTT. This sequence joins TRBV7-2 and TRBJ1-5; TRBD1 is a possible D gene (6 bases). Germline assignment: CDR1 SGHTA and CDR2 FQGNSA. V lost 1 base, J lost 6 bases, and 16 bases lay in between. This CDR3 has 16 amino acids.

The chain recombines TRBV6-6 with TRBJ2-3, with D unclear. The CDR3 length is 13 residues. Germline loops: CDR1 MNHNY, CDR2 SVGAGI (reference sequence). Trimming pared 0 bases from V and 5 bases from J, leaving 6 bases between. The CDR3 nucleotides read TGTGCCAGCAGTTACTCGAAAGGAGATACGCAGTATTTT. Its protein is CASSYSKGDTQYF.

The rearrangement uses TRBV5-4 and TRBJ1-2; 9 bases map to TRBD1. Germline trimming cut 4 bases from V and 8 bases from J; bases unmatched to any gene: 9. Germline CDR1 and CDR2: SGHNT and YYREEE (reference sequence). The CDR3 totals 14 residues. The CDR3 protein is CASSNSGTGRGYTF. CDR3 DNA sequence: TGTGCCAGCAGCAATTCCGGGACAGGGAGAGGCTACACCTTC.

The DNA of the CDR3 is TGCGCCAGCAGCTTGACGGGTTACAATTCACCCCTCCACTTT. This codes for CASSLTGYNSPLHF. The V and J genes are TRBV5-1 and TRBJ1-6, with no clear D. V was clipped by 1 base and J by 7 bases, with 9 bases between them. The CDR3 is 14 amino acids. Germline V gene sequence: CDR1 SGHRS, CDR2 YFSETQ.

The V and J genes are TRBV10-3 and TRBJ2-1; D not certain. The V gene lost 7 bases and the J gene lost 0 bases, with 10 bases spanning the gap. CDR1 and CDR2 from the germline V gene are ENHRY and SYGVKD. This CDR3 is built from 14 residues. CDR3 sequence: CAINPGSSYNEQFF. The CDR3, as DNA: TGTGCCATCAACCCGGGTAGCTCCTACAATGAGCAGTTCTTC.

V is TRBV7-2 and J is TRBJ1-2, with TRBD1 as a possible D gene (6 bases). Germline V gene lookup returns CDR1 SGHTA and CDR2 FQGNSA. The CDR3 is made up of 15 amino acids. Deletions cut 1 base from V and 8 bases from J, with 17 bases between. DNA for the CDR3: TGTGCCAGCAGCTTAGGGCGAGGGGGTTTAGAAGGCTACACCTTC. Translating gives CASSLGRGGLEGYTF.

CDR3 region: CASSLQNYGYTF. The CDR3 DNA reads as TGTGCCAGCAGTTTACAGAACTATGGCTACACCTTC. The rearrangement links TRBV28 to TRBJ1-2; D is undetermined. Trimming removed 2 bases at V and 2 bases at J, with 3 bases between. Per the germline V gene, CDR1 is MDHEN and CDR2 is SYDVKM. The CDR3 sequence is 12 residues long.

The chain carries TRBV5-1 and TRBJ2-7, with 8 bases identical to TRBD1. This CDR3 has 15 amino acids. The V gene end was trimmed by 4 bases and the J gene end by 4 bases; junction bases not matched to a gene: 10. Germline V gene sequence: CDR1 SGHRS, CDR2 YFSETQ. CDR3 bases: TGCGCCAGCAGCCGCACCGGGACAGGAGAGTACGAGCAGTACTTC. Residues: CASSRTGTGEYEQYF.

V is TRBV5-4 and J is TRBJ1-1, with D uncertain. The length of the CDR3 is 15 residues. Germline V gene lookup returns CDR1 SGHNT and CDR2 YYREEE (reference sequence). The V and J ends lost 5 bases and 3 bases respectively, with 17 bases between them. Written as DNA, the CDR3 is TGTGCCAGCAGTCGGGCGGAAACCCGGCACACTGAAGCTTTCTTT. The encoded protein is CASSRAETRHTEAFF.

The genes are TRBV4-1 and TRBJ2-7; possible D gene TRBD2, 5 bases. CDR3 length: 16 residues. CDR1 is MGHRA and CDR2 is YSYEKL in the germline V gene. V shed 1 base and J shed 1 base, with 14 bases lying between them. The CDR3 DNA reads TGCGCCAGCAGCCAAGCTCGGACTTTCGGATCCTACGAGCAGTACTTC. Protein: CASSQARTFGSYEQYF.

CDR3 sequence (DNA): TGTGCCGGTAGAGGAAGGGCAAGGACTGAAGCTTTCTTT. This codes for CAGRGRARTEAFF. This chain connects TRBV6-5 to TRBJ1-1; D remains unclear. The CDR3 has 13 amino acids. V shed 11 bases and J shed 5 bases, with 18 bases lying between them. The germline CDR1 and CDR2 sequences are MNHEY and SVGAGI.

The gene calls are TRBV28 and TRBJ2-3, with 10 bases matching TRBD2. The V gene end was trimmed by 8 bases and the J gene end by 4 bases; junction bases not matched to a gene: 9. This CDR3 spans 15 amino acids. In germline, CDR1 is MDHEN, CDR2 SYDVKM. Written as DNA, the CDR3 is TGTGCCAGCTGGGAGCGGGAGGGCCGTGCAGATACGCAGTATTTT. Protein: CASWEREGRADTQYF. Full variable domain (remainder filled in from reference TRBV28 and TRBJ2-3): DVKVTQSSRYLVKRTGEKVFLECVQDMDHENMFWYRQDPGLGLRLIYFSYDVKMKEKGDIPEGYSVSREKKERFSLILESASTNQTSMYLCASWEREGRADTQYFGPGTRLTVL.

Only one count was recorded for this clone. The chain carries TRBV19 and TRBJ2-1; possible D gene TRBD2, 6 bases. From germline, CDR1 is LNHDA and CDR2 SQIVND (reference sequence). V was clipped by 8 bases and J by 5 bases, with 25 bases between them. There are 17 residues in the CDR3. CDR3 DNA sequence: TGTGCCAGTCACGTATACCCATGGGGTAGCGGCCACAATGAGCAGTTCTTC. It encodes CASHVYPWGSGHNEQFF.